The T cell receptor (beta chain) described here comes from a study of T cell repertoires in ileal Crohn's disease. Per sample, around 500 nanograms of biopsy DNA were TCRB immunosequenced. The repertoire was sequenced with immunoSEQ multiplex PCR; TCRdb's copy has only in-frame clones and lacks some. Altogether around 5,600 clones are present, around 86% being singletons, with the ten largest covering around 14%. In the case of this clone: The antigen is unknown.

Overall study findings and caveats: Clonality above 26.8% at surgery always came with endoscopic recurrence. Compared with CD4 T cells, sorted CD8 cells carried more expanded clones.

The CDR3 is made up of 13 amino acids. Deletions cut 0 bases from V and 6 bases from J, with 9 bases between. The germline V gene encodes CDR1 SGHRS and CDR2 YFSETQ. The rearrangement joins TRBV5-1 to TRBJ1-1; D is unclear. The sequence was collected from an adult with Crohn's disease. What was sequenced was ileal tissue. The chain's CDR3 is CASSLEPEAEAFF. CDR3 DNA: TGCGCCAGCAGCTTGGAGCCAGAGGCTGAAGCTTTCTTT.